One sample yielded the 27 T cell receptor beta chains listed below, sequenced in a study of control samples from healthy donors and cancer patients. Profiled with immunoSEQ multiplex PCR; TCRdb holds only in-frame clones, not every one. In the table there are 120,000 or so clones, approximately 95% of which are singletons. Source material: blood. The receptors derive from a man under 40 in good health.

V usage is TRBV19 and J usage is TRBJ1-1, with no clear D. The germline gives CDR1 LNHDA, CDR2 SQIVND (reference sequence). The CDR3 consists of 13 residues. Trimming shortened V by 3 bases and J by 4 bases, and 9 bases separated the two germline ends. The CDR3 region has the DNA TGTGCCAGTAGTATCCAGAGAGGCACTGAAGCTTTCTTT. It encodes CASSIQRGTEAFF.

The rearrangement links TRBV27 to TRBJ2-2; the D gene is possibly TRBD1 (5 bases). V was trimmed by 0 bases and J by 5 bases, leaving 7 bases between them. The germline CDR1 and CDR2 sequences are MNHEY and SMNVEV (reference sequence). This CDR3 spans 14 amino acids. The DNA of the CDR3 is TGTGCCAGCAGTTTATCAGGGGATACCGGGGAGCTGTTTTTT. Encoded protein: CASSLSGDTGELFF.

The V gene is TRBV21-1, the J gene TRBJ2-1. TRBV21-1 represents a pseudogene. The CDR3 has 15 amino acids. CDR3: CASSKGSRVDNEQFF. CDR3 sequence (DNA): TGTGCCAGCAGCAAAGGTAGTAGGGTAGACAATGAGCAGTTCTTC.

The chain carries TRBV5-1 and TRBJ2-1; D may be TRBD1 (5 bases). This CDR3 has 13 amino acids. V lost 4 bases to trimming and J lost 6 bases, with 11 bases between them. From germline, CDR1 is SGHRS and CDR2 YFSETQ. CDR3 in amino acids: CASSVPGLNEQFF. DNA of the CDR3: TGCGCCAGCAGCGTCCCAGGGCTCAATGAGCAGTTCTTC.

The chain employs TRBV6-5 and TRBJ1-6, with TRBD1 matching 7 bases. The CDR3 sequence is 14 residues long. Germline CDR1 and CDR2: MNHEY and SVGAGI. Trimming took 10 bases from V and 6 from J; bases not matched to a gene: 9. This CDR3 is CAIGGDRVNSPLHF. The DNA for the CDR3 is TGTGCCATCGGGGGAGACAGGGTTAATTCACCCCTCCACTTT.

The rearrangement uses TRBV28 and TRBJ1-2, with D tentatively TRBD1 (5 bases). Per germline, CDR1 MDHEN and CDR2 SYDVKM. This CDR3 is 16 amino acids long. V was shortened by 5 bases and J by 2 bases, with 18 bases between the two germline ends. CDR3 protein: CASSDTLGAGNYGYTF. CDR3 nucleotide sequence: TGTGCCAGCAGTGATACCTTAGGGGCGGGAAACTATGGCTACACCTTC.

This clone was picked up one time. V gene TRBV10-2 combines with J gene TRBJ2-3; D may match TRBD1 or TRBD2 (5 bases each). The CDR3 runs 11 residues. From germline, CDR1 is WSHSY and CDR2 SAAADI. V was trimmed by 8 bases and J by 6 bases, leaving 9 bases between them. CDR3 residues: CASCEGDTQYF. The CDR3 nucleotides are TGCGCCAGCTGCGAGGGGGATACGCAGTATTTT.

J is TRBJ2-3 and V is TRBV9; TRBD2 aligns across 12 bases. This CDR3 has 20 residues. The V and J ends lost 0 bases and 0 bases, in that order; junction bases with no gene match: 11. CDR1 and CDR2 (germline): SGDLS, YYNGEE. The DNA for the CDR3 is TGTGCCAGCAGCGTAGCTGAACTAGCGGGGGGCCTCGCTAGCACAGATACGCAGTATTTT. Translating gives CASSVAELAGGLASTDTQYF.

The count of this clone is one. The chain combines TRBV19 with TRBJ1-1; perhaps TRBD1 as D (6 bases). CDR3 length: 13 amino acids. V was clipped by 5 bases and J by 4 bases, with 11 bases between them. Germline CDR1 and CDR2: LNHDA and SQIVND (reference sequence). CDR3 DNA: TGTGCCAGTAGTGCCTCCAGGGGCACTGAAGCTTTCTTT. Its translation: CASSASRGTEAFF.

About this clone itself: The same CDR3 arises from other DNA sequences in this sample as well. The gene calls are TRBV6-1 and TRBJ1-1; unclear D gene. This CDR3 has 15 residues. Trimming took 1 base from V and 8 from J, leaving 17 bases between them. Germline V lookup: CDR1 MNHNS, CDR2 SASEGT. DNA for the CDR3: TGTGCCAGCAGTGAAGATGTGCGGGAAATCCCCGAAGCTTTCTTT. The encoded protein is CASSEDVREIPEAFF.

V usage is TRBV18 and J usage is TRBJ1-2; TRBD1 matches at 7 bases. J was trimmed by 3 bases and V by 6 bases; bases with no gene match: 4. Per the germline V gene, CDR1 is KGHSH and CDR2 is LQKENI. The CDR3 spans 13 residues. This chain's CDR3 is CASSDTGDYGYTF. DNA of the CDR3: TGTGCCAGCTCTGATACAGGGGACTATGGCTACACCTTC.

This chain uses TRBV28 with TRBJ1-5, with D unresolved. This CDR3 has 18 residues. The V and J ends lost 5 bases and 0 bases respectively, with 20 bases between them. CDR1 is MDHEN, CDR2 SYDVKM, per germline. CDR3 DNA sequence: TGTGCCAGCAGTCCCTTCCCTCTCGGTGGATCTAGCAATCAGCCCCAGCATTTT. Amino acids: CASSPFPLGGSSNQPQHF. Full variable domain (outside the CDR3, taken from reference TRBV28 and TRBJ1-5): DVKVTQSSRYLVKRTGEKVFLECVQDMDHENMFWYRQDPGLGLRLIYFSYDVKMKEKGDIPEGYSVSREKKERFSLILESASTNQTSMYLCASSPFPLGGSSNQPQHFGDGTRLSIL.

The chain joins TRBV5-5 to TRBJ1-6; 9 nucleotides line up with TRBD1. This CDR3 comprises 16 residues. Unmatched junction bases numbered 8, after V lost 3 bases and J lost 7 bases. CDR1 and CDR2 from the germline V gene are SGHKS and YYEKEE (reference sequence). DNA for the CDR3: TGTGCCAGCAGCTCAAATCCCGGGACAGGGAATTCACCCCTCCACTTT. Protein sequence: CASSSNPGTGNSPLHF. The variable domain in full, with the rest retrieved from reference TRBV5-5 and TRBJ1-6, is DAGVTQSPTHLIKTRGQQVTLRCSPISGHKSVSWYQQVLGQGPQFIFQYYEKEERGRGNFPDRFSARQFPNYSSELNVNALLLGDSALYLCASSSNPGTGNSPLHFGNGTRLTVT.

The chain has TRBV24-1 and TRBJ2-7; D may correspond to TRBD1 or TRBD2 (5 bases each). Germline V CDR1 and CDR2: KGHDR, SFDVKD. V was shortened by 2 bases and J by 2 bases, with 12 bases between the two germline ends. This CDR3 has 15 amino acids. The CDR3 sequence: CATSDSGTAAYEQYF. The CDR3 DNA sequence: TGTGCCACCAGTGATTCCGGGACGGCGGCCTACGAGCAGTACTTC.

This clone was counted a few times. The CDR3 coding sequence is TGCGCCAGCAGCTTGGCTGACAGCCCCTCCTACGAGCAGTACTTC. Translation: CASSLADSPSYEQYF. This sequence joins TRBV5-1 and TRBJ2-7; D possibly corresponds to TRBD1 (5 bases). Per the germline V gene, CDR1 is SGHRS and CDR2 is YFSETQ. CDR3 length: 15 amino acids. V lost 0 bases and J lost 0, with 10 bases in between.

The chain has TRBV14 and TRBJ2-5, with TRBD1 matching 8 bases. V gave up 0 bases and J gave up 5 bases; unmatched junction bases: 8. The CDR3 spans 16 residues. Germline-derived CDR1 and CDR2 are SGHDN and FVKESK. The CDR3, as DNA: TGTGCCAGCAGCCAAGATCGCACTACAGGGGGGGAGACCCAGTACTTC. Translated: CASSQDRTTGGETQYF.

The CDR3 coding sequence is TGTGCCAGCAGCGGGGGAATAGATCAGCCCCAGCATTTT. Its translation is CASSGGIDQPQHF. The chain employs TRBV27 and TRBJ1-5; possible D gene TRBD1, 5 bases. CDR1 and CDR2 (germline): MNHEY, SMNVEV (reference sequence). V shed 6 bases and J shed 5 bases, with 11 bases lying between them. The CDR3 is 13 residues long.

The chain links TRBV4-3 to TRBJ1-4; the D is unclear. V was clipped by 1 base and J by 8 bases, with 14 bases between them. Looked up from germline, CDR1 is LGHNA and CDR2 is YSLEER. There are 15 residues in the CDR3. The CDR3 bases are TGCGCCAGCAGCCAAGCGGGCACTGGCGGGGAAAAACTGTTTTTT. Amino acids: CASSQAGTGGEKLFF.

The chain employs TRBV2 and TRBJ1-5; TRBD1 matches at 9 bases. Germline trimming cut 5 bases from V and 0 bases from J; bases unmatched to any gene: 20. Germline CDR1 and CDR2: SNHLY and FYNNEI. The CDR3 is 21 residues long. DNA for the CDR3: TGTGCCAGCAGTTTAAGAATCCGGATGGGACAGGGACCTTATAGCAATCAGCCCCAGCATTTT. It encodes CASSLRIRMGQGPYSNQPQHF.

The chain couples TRBV5-1 to TRBJ1-2; 9 nucleotides agree with TRBD1. Germline values: CDR1 SGHRS, CDR2 YFSETQ. The V gene end was trimmed by 4 bases and the J gene end by 9 bases; junction bases not matched to a gene: 7. The CDR3 sequence is 13 residues long. The chain's CDR3 is CASSPGQGTSYTF. The CDR3 DNA sequence: TGCGCCAGCAGCCCAGGACAGGGGACGAGCTACACCTTC.

CDR3 region: CASLQGFYTGELFF. The CDR3 coding sequence is TGTGCCAGCTTACAGGGCTTCTACACCGGGGAGCTGTTTTTT. V usage is TRBV18 and J usage is TRBJ2-2; a possible D gene is TRBD1 (6 bases). Trimming cost V 7 bases and J 3 bases, with 12 bases left between them. In germline, CDR1 is KGHSH, CDR2 LQKENI. CDR3 length: 14 amino acids.

This clone has a handful of counts. V is TRBV7-9 and J is TRBJ2-7; tentative D call: TRBD2 (5 bases). The CDR3 runs 12 residues. Germline CDR1 SEHNR, CDR2 FQNEAQ (reference sequence). The CDR3 sequence: CAIGSRSYEQYF. The CDR3, as DNA: TGTGCAATTGGGAGTCGATCCTACGAGCAGTACTTC.

Written as DNA, the CDR3 is TGTGCCAGCAGCTTAAGGTATAGCAATCAGCCCCAGCATTTT. Translated, it gives CASSLRYSNQPQHF. The chain employs TRBV7-2 and TRBJ1-5; D unresolved. The CDR3 has 14 amino acids. V was cut by 2 bases and J by 0 bases, with 5 bases left in between. Germline CDR1 and CDR2: SGHTA and FQGNSA. Supplemented by reference TRBV7-2 and TRBJ1-5, the full variable domain reads GAGVSQSPSNKVTEKGKDVELRCDPISGHTALYWYRQSLGQGLEFLIYFQGNSAPDKSGLPSDRFSAERTGGSVSTLTIQRTQQEDSAVYLCASSLRYSNQPQHFGDGTRLSIL.

This clone has a single count. The rearrangement uses TRBV20-1 and TRBJ1-2, with D maybe TRBD1 (6 bases). Germline CDR1 and CDR2: DFQATT and SNEGSKA (reference sequence). CDR3 length equals 16 residues. V was pared by 3 bases and J by 0 bases, with 17 bases between. In DNA form, the CDR3 reads TGCAGTGCTAGTAGGGACACTCGGTTAGCTAACTATGGCTACACCTTC. Encoded protein: CSASRDTRLANYGYTF.

This clone has just one count. V gene TRBV7-8 combines with J gene TRBJ1-2, with unresolved D. The CDR3 is 15 amino acids. Germline V gene data show CDR1 as SGHVS and CDR2 as FQNEAQ. V dropped 1 base and J dropped 8 bases, with 17 bases sitting between them. DNA of the CDR3: TGTGCCAGCAGCTTAGTCCAACGTTCGGCAAAGGGCTACACCTTC. Translating it yields CASSLVQRSAKGYTF.

The V and J genes are TRBV30 and TRBJ1-2; D call uncertain. This CDR3 is 13 amino acids long. V lost 3 bases to trimming and J lost 8 bases, with 16 bases between them. Germline V gives CDR1 GTSNPN, CDR2 SVGIG (reference sequence). DNA of the CDR3: TGTGCCTGGAGGGGTTCTAGGAGTAACGGCTACACCTTC. Translation gives CAWRGSRSNGYTF.

The CDR3 sequence: CASSFPGGPHTEAFF. DNA of the CDR3: TGTGCCAGCAGCTTTCCAGGGGGCCCCCACACTGAAGCTTTCTTT. The chain carries TRBV7-3 and TRBJ1-1, with 8 bases matching TRBD1. With V trimmed by 3 bases and J by 3 bases, 6 bases remained unmatched. The CDR3 is made up of 15 amino acids. CDR1 SGHTA and CDR2 FQGTGA come from the germline V gene.